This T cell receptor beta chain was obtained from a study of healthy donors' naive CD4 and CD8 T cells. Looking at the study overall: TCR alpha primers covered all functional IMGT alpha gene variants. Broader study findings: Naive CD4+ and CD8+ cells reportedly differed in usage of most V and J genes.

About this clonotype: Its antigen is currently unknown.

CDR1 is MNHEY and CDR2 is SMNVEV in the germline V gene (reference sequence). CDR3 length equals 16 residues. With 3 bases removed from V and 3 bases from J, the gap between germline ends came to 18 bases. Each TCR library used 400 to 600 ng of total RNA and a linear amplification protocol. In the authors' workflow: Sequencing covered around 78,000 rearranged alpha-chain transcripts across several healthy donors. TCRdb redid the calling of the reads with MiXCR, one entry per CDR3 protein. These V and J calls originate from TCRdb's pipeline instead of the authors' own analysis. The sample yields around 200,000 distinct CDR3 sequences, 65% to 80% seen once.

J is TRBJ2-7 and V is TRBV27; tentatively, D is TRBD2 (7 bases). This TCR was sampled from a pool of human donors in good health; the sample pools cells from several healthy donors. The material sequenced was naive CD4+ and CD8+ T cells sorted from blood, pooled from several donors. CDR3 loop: CASSLSAGQGHYEQYF. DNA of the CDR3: TGTGCCAGCAGTTTGTCAGCGGGGCAGGGGCACTACGAGCAGTACTTC.